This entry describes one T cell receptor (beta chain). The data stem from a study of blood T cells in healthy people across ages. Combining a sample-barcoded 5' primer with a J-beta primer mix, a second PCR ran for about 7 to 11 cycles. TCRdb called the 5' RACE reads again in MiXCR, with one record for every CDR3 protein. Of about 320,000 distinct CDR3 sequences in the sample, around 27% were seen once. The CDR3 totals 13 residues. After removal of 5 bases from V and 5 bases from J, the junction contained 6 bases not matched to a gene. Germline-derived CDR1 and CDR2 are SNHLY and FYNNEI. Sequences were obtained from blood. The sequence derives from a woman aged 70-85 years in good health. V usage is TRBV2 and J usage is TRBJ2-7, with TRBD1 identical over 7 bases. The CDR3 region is CASSSTGLNEQYF. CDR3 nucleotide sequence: TGTGCCAGCAGTTCGACAGGGTTGAACGAGCAGTACTTC.